This TCR beta chain was documented in a study of blood T cell repertoires in COVID-19. Study context: Samples taken during acute and convalescent COVID-19 were collected in the United States, Italy and Spain. From T cells, B-cell-depleted T cells, or PBMCs came the material, which was cDNA or gDNA.

The CDR3 contains 15 residues. Trimming stripped 0 bases from V and 0 bases from J, with 6 bases between. CDR1 is SGHNT and CDR2 is YENEEA in the germline V gene. TCRdb keeps only in-frame clones here, not all; method: immunoSEQ multiplex PCR. The sample consists of around 200,000 clones, about 86% of them appearing once. The sample holds a few counts of this clone. The V call is TRBV11-3, the J call TRBJ1-3; no clear D gene. Material for sequencing was peripheral blood. The receptor comes from a man aged 25-45 years with active or convalescent COVID-19. The CDR3 coding sequence is TGTGCCAGCAGCTTAGAACAGAACTCTGGAAACACCATATATTTT. It yields the protein CASSLEQNSGNTIYF.